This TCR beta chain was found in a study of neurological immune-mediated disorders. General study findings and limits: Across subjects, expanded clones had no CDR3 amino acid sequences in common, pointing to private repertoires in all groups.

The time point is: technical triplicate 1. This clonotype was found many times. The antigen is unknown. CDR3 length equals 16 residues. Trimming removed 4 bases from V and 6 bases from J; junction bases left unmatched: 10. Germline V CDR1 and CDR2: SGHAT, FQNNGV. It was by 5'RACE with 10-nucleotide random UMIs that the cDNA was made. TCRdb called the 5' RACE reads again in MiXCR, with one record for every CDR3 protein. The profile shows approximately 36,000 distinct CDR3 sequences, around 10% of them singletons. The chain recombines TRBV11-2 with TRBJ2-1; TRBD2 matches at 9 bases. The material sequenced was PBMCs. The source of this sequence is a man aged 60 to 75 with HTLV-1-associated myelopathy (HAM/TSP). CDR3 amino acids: CASSSIPGLATNEQFF. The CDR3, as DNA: TGTGCCAGCAGCTCAATCCCGGGACTAGCTACCAATGAGCAGTTCTTC.